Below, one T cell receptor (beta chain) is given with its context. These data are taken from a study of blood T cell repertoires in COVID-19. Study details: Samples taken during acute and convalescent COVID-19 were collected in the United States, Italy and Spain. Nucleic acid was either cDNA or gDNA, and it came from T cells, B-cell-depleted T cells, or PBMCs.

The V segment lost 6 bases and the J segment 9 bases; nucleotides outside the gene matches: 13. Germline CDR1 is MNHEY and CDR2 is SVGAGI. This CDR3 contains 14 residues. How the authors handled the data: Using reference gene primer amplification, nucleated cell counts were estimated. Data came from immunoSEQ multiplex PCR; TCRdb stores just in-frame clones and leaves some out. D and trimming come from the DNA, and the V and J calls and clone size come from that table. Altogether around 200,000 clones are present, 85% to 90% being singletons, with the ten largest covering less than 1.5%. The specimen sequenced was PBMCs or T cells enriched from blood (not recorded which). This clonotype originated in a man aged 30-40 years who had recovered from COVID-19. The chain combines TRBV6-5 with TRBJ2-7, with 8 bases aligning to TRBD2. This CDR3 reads CASRTPGLGVVQYF. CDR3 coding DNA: TGTGCCAGCAGAACACCGGGACTAGGGGTCGTGCAGTACTTC.